The 24 T cell receptor beta chains given below trace back to one sample, sequenced in a study of metastatic and nonmetastatic thyroid tumors (dated by TCRdb to about 2020). None of the patients had been given any treatment before thyroid surgery. Preparation of the library involved PCR. The sequencer listed for this sample is Illumina HiSeq 4000. In-frame beta chains were kept once TCRdb had trimmed the public reads at Q25 with fastp and called clones with MiXCR. The sample table lists almost 35,000 clones, roughly 36% of them with a count of one. The biggest ten clones account for over 20% of the sample. Source material: tumor tissue. The receptor set was obtained from a female donor with papillary thyroid cancer or a benign thyroid nodule (not recorded which). Some clones in this sample may be carry-over from other donors' samples.

At least ten counts were recorded for this clone. The chain links TRBV20-1 to TRBJ2-1; 12 positions agree with TRBD2. CDR1 DFQATT and CDR2 SNEGSKA come from the germline V gene (reference sequence). The CDR3 loop spans 14 amino acids. J gave up 6 bases and V 4 bases, and 4 bases lay outside the gene matches. CDR3: CSAMTSGGVNEQFF. The CDR3 DNA follows: TGCAGTGCTATGACTAGCGGGGGAGTCAATGAGCAGTTCTTC.

In its sample, this clone was seen a few times. The chain is built from TRBV28 and TRBJ2-3; D perhaps matches TRBD2 (6 bases). The V gene lost 7 bases and the J gene lost 2 bases, with 19 bases spanning the gap. There are 16 residues in the CDR3. Looked up from germline, CDR1 is MDHEN and CDR2 is SYDVKM. The CDR3: CASTPRRRGNTDTQYF. The CDR3 DNA sequence: TGTGCCAGCACCCCCCGGCGGCGGGGAAACACAGATACGCAGTATTTT.

CDR3 in amino acids: CASSPGTAINQNQHF. The CDR3 nucleotides are TGTGCCAGCAGTCCCGGGACAGCGATCAATCAGAACCAGCATTTT. The J gene is TRBJ1-5, the V gene TRBV27, with TRBD1 identical over 7 bases. The trim removed 5 bases at V and 12 bases at J, leaving 16 bases unmatched. The CDR3 has 15 residues. Looked up from germline, CDR1 is MNHEY and CDR2 is SMNVEV (reference sequence).

The chain has TRBV6-2 or TRBV6-3 and TRBJ2-1; 9 bases match TRBD1. The CDR3 has 15 residues. V was clipped by 6 bases and J by 9 bases; unmatched bases: 12. The germline V gene has CDR1 MNHEY and CDR2 SVGEGT. CDR3 residues: CASRADRGDRTEQFF. CDR3 nucleotide sequence: TGTGCCAGCAGGGCGGACAGGGGCGACCGGACTGAGCAGTTCTTC.

The V and J genes are TRBV4-1 and TRBJ2-7; 8 nucleotides match TRBD1. CDR1 is MGHRA, CDR2 YSYEKL, per germline. V shed 3 bases, J shed 2 bases, and the junction held 6 bases outside the gene matches. The CDR3 length is 15 residues. The CDR3 protein is CASSHGQGATYEQYF. As DNA, the CDR3 is TGCGCCAGCAGCCACGGTCAGGGGGCGACCTACGAGCAGTACTTC.

The chain has TRBV6-2 or TRBV6-3 and TRBJ1-4; D is possibly TRBD1 (6 bases). The V and J ends lost 5 bases and 5 bases respectively, with 9 bases between them. Germline V gene lookup returns CDR1 MNHEY and CDR2 SVGEGT. The CDR3 length is 13 residues. In nucleotides, the CDR3 is TGTGCCAGCAGTACTACAGGGAATGAAAAACTGTTTTTT. It translates to CASSTTGNEKLFF.

CDR3: CATSDENSNQPQHF. CDR3 in DNA: TGTGCCACCAGTGACGAGAATAGCAATCAGCCCCAGCATTTT. The rearrangement uses TRBV24-1 and TRBJ1-5; D unclear. The ends were cut back, 4 bases at V and 0 bases at J, with 6 bases in the middle. CDR1 and CDR2 (germline): KGHDR, SFDVKD. The CDR3 consists of 14 residues.

CDR3 sequence reads: CAWTEGGSTTNEKLFF. The DNA of the CDR3 is TGTGCCTGGACCGAGGGGGGCAGTACAACTAATGAAAAACTGTTTTTT. The J gene is TRBJ1-4, the V gene TRBV30; possible D gene TRBD1, 6 bases. The CDR3 covers 16 residues. Between the trimmed V and J ends, which lost 4 bases and 0 bases, there was a span of 15 bases. Germline CDR1 is GTSNPN and CDR2 is SVGIG (reference sequence).

This clone has just a few counts. The conserved final phenylalanine or tryptophan is absent from the CDR3, which likely points to a read error. The chain combines TRBV28 with TRBJ1-2, with a tentative D call TRBD1 (6 bases). Germline V CDR1 and CDR2: MDHEN, SYDVKM. The ends were cut back, 4 bases at V and 6 bases at J, with 18 bases in the middle. CDR3 length equals 15 residues. In DNA, the CDR3 is TGTGCCAGCAGTTCATCTGGACAGTCGGCTAATGGCTACACCCTC. The encoded protein is CASSSSGQSANGYTL.

J is TRBJ2-2 and V is TRBV5-1; D unresolved. The CDR3 loop spans 16 amino acids. From germline, CDR1 is SGHRS and CDR2 YFSETQ. Trimming left V 0 bases short and J 3 bases short, with 12 bases between. CDR3 in amino acids: CASSLVPEADTGELFF. CDR3 nucleotides: TGCGCCAGCAGCTTGGTCCCTGAGGCCGACACCGGGGAGCTGTTTTTT. Full variable domain (rest looked up from reference TRBV5-1 and TRBJ2-2): KAGVTQTPRYLIKTRGQQVTLSCSPISGHRSVSWYQQTPGQGLQFLFEYFSETQRNKGNFPGRFSGRQFSNSRSEMNVSTLELGDSALYLCASSLVPEADTGELFFGEGSRLTVL.

In its sample, this clone is large. V usage is TRBV28 and J usage is TRBJ2-3, with D uncertain. Trimming removed 5 bases at V and 5 bases at J, with 11 bases between. In germline, CDR1 is MDHEN, CDR2 SYDVKM. The CDR3 extends over 13 amino acids. The CDR3, as DNA: TGTGCCAGCAGTCCCCGACTCCTAGATACGCAGTATTTT. This codes for CASSPRLLDTQYF.

This clone was counted a single time. The chain is built from TRBV20-1 and TRBJ1-6, with a weak D call TRBD1 (6 bases). Deletions cut 6 bases from V and 13 bases from J, with 13 bases between. The germline V gene has CDR1 DFQATT and CDR2 SNEGSKA (reference sequence). This CDR3 has 11 residues. The CDR3 DNA reads TGCAGTGCGATCAGGGGTGGGCCCCTCCACTTT. It codes for CSAIRGGPLHF.

The sample holds many counts of this clone. The rearrangement joins TRBV5-1 to TRBJ1-2; D perhaps matches TRBD1 (5 bases). Germline V gives CDR1 SGHRS, CDR2 YFSETQ. The V end lost 0 bases, the J end lost 6 bases, and 12 bases lay between the germline ends. The length of the CDR3 is 14 residues. CDR3 bases: TGCGCCAGCAGCTTGGACCAGGGATGGGATGGCTACACCTTC. Protein sequence: CASSLDQGWDGYTF.

This clone was observed a few times. V gene TRBV28 combines with J gene TRBJ1-2; no reliable D call. The CDR3 runs 14 residues. Trimming pared 5 bases from V and 1 base from J, leaving 11 bases between. Per germline, CDR1 MDHEN and CDR2 SYDVKM. The DNA of the CDR3 is TGTGCCAGCAGTCCGACATCGTATAACTATGGCTACACCTTC. This translates into CASSPTSYNYGYTF.

As DNA, the CDR3 is TGCGCCAGCAGCTTGGTAACAGGGATGAATGAGCAGTTCTTC. It is translated as CASSLVTGMNEQFF. The rearrangement links TRBV5-1 to TRBJ2-1; D may be TRBD1 (6 bases). CDR1 and CDR2 (germline): SGHRS, YFSETQ. Trimming took 0 bases from V and 7 from J, leaving 11 bases between them. The CDR3 is 14 residues long. Based on the CDR3 plus reference TRBV5-1 and TRBJ2-1, the full variable domain is KAGVTQTPRYLIKTRGQQVTLSCSPISGHRSVSWYQQTPGQGLQFLFEYFSETQRNKGNFPGRFSGRQFSNSRSEMNVSTLELGDSALYLCASSLVTGMNEQFFGPGTRLTVL.

The V and J genes are TRBV11-2 and TRBJ2-7; D is possibly TRBD2 (5 bases). CDR1 SGHAT and CDR2 FQNNGV come from the germline V gene. Between the trimmed V and J ends, which lost 3 bases and 3 bases, there was a span of 15 bases. CDR3 size: 15 residues. The CDR3 nucleotides read TGTGCCAGCAGCTTCAACGAGGGATCAAACTACGAGCAGTACTTC. This translates into CASSFNEGSNYEQYF.

V usage is TRBV19 and J usage is TRBJ2-2; TRBD1 might be the D (6 bases). V was cut by 7 bases and J by 3 bases, with 15 bases left in between. This CDR3 comprises 15 residues. Germline V gene sequence: CDR1 LNHDA, CDR2 SQIVND (reference sequence). The CDR3 sequence: CASTIRGGHTGELFF. The CDR3 nucleotides are TGTGCCAGTACCATCAGGGGCGGGCACACCGGGGAGCTGTTTTTT.

The chain couples TRBV6-1 to TRBJ2-2; D ambiguous. The V and J ends lost 7 bases and 6 bases respectively, with 6 bases between them. The length of the CDR3 is 11 residues. Germline CDR1 and CDR2: MNHNS and SASEGT. In DNA, the CDR3 is TGTGCCAGCACCCACGCCGGGGAGCTGTTTTTT. Translation gives CASTHAGELFF.

This clone was seen only a few times. V and J are TRBV30 and TRBJ2-5, with unresolved D. V lost 2 bases and J lost 1, with 2 bases in between. The germline gives CDR1 GTSNPN, CDR2 SVGIG (reference sequence). The CDR3 is made up of 11 amino acids. CDR3 loop: CAWSIQETQYF. The CDR3 DNA follows: TGTGCCTGGAGTATCCAAGAGACCCAGTACTTC.

Here the CDR3 reads CATSRGGTGNTDTQYF. CDR3 in DNA: TGTGCCACCAGCAGAGGGGGGACAGGGAACACAGATACGCAGTATTTT. V and J are TRBV15 and TRBJ2-3; the match to TRBD1 covers 9 bases. V dropped 1 base and J dropped 2; count of bases not matched to a gene: 4. The CDR3 length is 16 residues. Germline CDR1 is LNHNV and CDR2 is YYDKDF (reference sequence).

The genes are TRBV7-2 and TRBJ2-7, with unresolved D. Looked up from germline, CDR1 is SGHTA and CDR2 is FQGNSA. This CDR3 comprises 13 residues. V was pared by 5 bases and J by 7 bases, with 15 bases between. The CDR3 DNA follows: TGTGCCAGCAGCCCCAACCCCCCCGGGGAGCAGTACTTC. This codes for CASSPNPPGEQYF. Full variable domain (rest looked up from reference TRBV7-2 and TRBJ2-7): GAGVSQSPSNKVTEKGKDVELRCDPISGHTALYWYRQSLGQGLEFLIYFQGNSAPDKSGLPSDRFSAERTGGSVSTLTIQRTQQEDSAVYLCASSPNPPGEQYFGPGTRLTVT.

In its sample, this clone is medium-sized. The V gene is TRBV19, the J gene TRBJ2-5; 8 nucleotides line up with TRBD2. CDR3 length equals 14 residues. The V segment lost 3 bases and the J segment 1 base; nucleotides outside the gene matches: 1. CDR1 is LNHDA and CDR2 is SQIVND in the germline V gene (reference sequence). Written as DNA, the CDR3 is TGTGCCAGTAGTATCGCGGGAGGCCAAGAGACCCAGTACTTC. As protein: CASSIAGGQETQYF.

This clone was picked up a small number of times. V is TRBV19 and J is TRBJ1-6; unclear D gene. This CDR3 contains 15 residues. CDR1 and CDR2 (germline): LNHDA, SQIVND (reference sequence). The V end lost 3 bases, the J end lost 0 bases, and 6 bases lay between the germline ends. The chain's CDR3 is CASSIESSYNSPLHF. The CDR3 DNA is TGTGCCAGTAGTATTGAGAGCTCCTATAATTCACCCCTCCACTTT.

A few counts support this clone. The chain recombines TRBV27 with TRBJ2-3; 9 bases align to TRBD2. V was pared by 2 bases and J by 2 bases, with 2 bases of the junction left unmatched. This CDR3 contains 15 residues. Germline assignment: CDR1 MNHEY and CDR2 SMNVEV (reference sequence). The CDR3 nucleotides read TGTGCCAGCAGTTTAACTAGCGGGTCCACAGATACGCAGTATTTT. Its protein is CASSLTSGSTDTQYF.